The 5 T cell receptor beta chains reported below all come from one sample, sequenced in a study of cytomegalovirus exposure and HLA in healthy donors. PCR primers comprised 60 Vbeta and 13 Jbeta primers. Generated by immunoSEQ multiplex PCR, the TCRdb table keeps only in-frame clones and is missing some. The table lists under 200,000 clones, 78% of them singletons, with approximately 6% in the top ten. Sequenced sample: PBMCs. Source of these receptors: a woman aged 30 to 39 in good health and CMV-seropositive.

The rearrangement uses TRBV2 and TRBJ2-7; 7 bases are shared with TRBD1. Germline V CDR1 and CDR2: SNHLY, FYNNEI. The length of the CDR3 is 16 residues. Trimming took 6 bases from V and 8 from J; bases not matched to a gene: 19. The CDR3 sequence: CASRRLDRLYVFKQYF. In DNA, the CDR3 is TGTGCCAGCAGGAGATTGGACAGGTTGTACGTTTTCAAGCAGTACTTC.

J is TRBJ1-1 and V is TRBV5-1; 8 nucleotides agree with TRBD1. This CDR3 has 14 residues. CDR1 is SGHRS, CDR2 YFSETQ, per germline. V shed 3 bases and J 9 bases; nucleotides not matched to a gene: 10. In DNA, the CDR3 is TGCGCCAGCAGCTCAACAGGGGGGGATTTTAAAGCTTTCTTT. This sequence encodes CASSSTGGDFKAFF.

This sequence joins TRBV5-6 and TRBJ2-7; D perhaps matches TRBD1 (6 bases). The germline V gene has CDR1 SGHDT and CDR2 YYEEEE. The CDR3 spans 13 residues. V shed 3 bases and J shed 5 bases, with 12 bases lying between them. CDR3 bases: TGTGCCAGCAGCTACTCCAGGGGAAACGAGCAGTACTTC. Amino acids: CASSYSRGNEQYF.

The chain carries TRBV2 and TRBJ1-4; a weak D match, TRBD1 (5 bases). The V gene lost 6 bases and the J gene lost 8 bases, with 16 bases spanning the gap. Per the germline V gene, CDR1 is SNHLY and CDR2 is FYNNEI. This CDR3 comprises 14 residues. The CDR3 sequence is CASRRGKASEKLFF. CDR3 in DNA: TGTGCCAGCAGGCGGGGGAAGGCTTCGGAAAAACTGTTTTTT.

This chain joins TRBV9 and TRBJ1-3; 8 bases are a match to TRBD1. Germline CDR1 SGDLS, CDR2 YYNGEE. The J segment lost 2 bases and the V segment lost 1 base, leaving 8 bases of the junction unmatched. This CDR3 contains 17 residues. As DNA, the CDR3 is TGTGCCAGCAGCGTAAAGGCAGGGGGCGCGACTGGAAACACCATATATTTT. Its protein product is CASSVKAGGATGNTIYF.